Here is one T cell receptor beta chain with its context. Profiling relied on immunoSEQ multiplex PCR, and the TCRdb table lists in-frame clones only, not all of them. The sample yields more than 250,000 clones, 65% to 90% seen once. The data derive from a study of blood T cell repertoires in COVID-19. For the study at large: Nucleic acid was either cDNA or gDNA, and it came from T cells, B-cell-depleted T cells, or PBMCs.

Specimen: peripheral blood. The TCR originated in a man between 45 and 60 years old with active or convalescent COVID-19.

This CDR3 reads CATSTPRTLEPTDTQYF. DNA for the CDR3: TGTGCCACCAGCACCCCCCGGACTCTAGAACCGACAGATACGCAGTATTTT. V is TRBV15 and J is TRBJ2-3; D possibly corresponds to TRBD2 (5 bases). CDR3 length equals 17 residues. From germline, CDR1 is LNHNV and CDR2 YYDKDF (reference sequence). Trimming shortened V by 4 bases and J by 3 bases, and 20 bases separated the two germline ends.